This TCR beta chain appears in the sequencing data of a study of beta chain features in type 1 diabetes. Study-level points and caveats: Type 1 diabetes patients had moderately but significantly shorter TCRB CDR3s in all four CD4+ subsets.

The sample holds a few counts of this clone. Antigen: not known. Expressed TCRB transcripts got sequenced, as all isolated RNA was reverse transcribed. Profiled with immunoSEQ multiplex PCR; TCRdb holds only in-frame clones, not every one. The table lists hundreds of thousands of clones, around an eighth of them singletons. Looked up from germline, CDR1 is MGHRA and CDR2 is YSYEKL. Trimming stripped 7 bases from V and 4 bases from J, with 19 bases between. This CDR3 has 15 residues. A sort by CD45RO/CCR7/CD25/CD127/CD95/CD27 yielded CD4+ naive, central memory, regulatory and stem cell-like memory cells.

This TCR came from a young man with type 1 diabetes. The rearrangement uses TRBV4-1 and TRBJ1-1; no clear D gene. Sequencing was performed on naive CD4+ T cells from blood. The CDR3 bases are TGCGCCAGCAACCTGGGCAGTCCTCATGCCACTGAAGCTTTCTTT. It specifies CASNLGSPHATEAFF.